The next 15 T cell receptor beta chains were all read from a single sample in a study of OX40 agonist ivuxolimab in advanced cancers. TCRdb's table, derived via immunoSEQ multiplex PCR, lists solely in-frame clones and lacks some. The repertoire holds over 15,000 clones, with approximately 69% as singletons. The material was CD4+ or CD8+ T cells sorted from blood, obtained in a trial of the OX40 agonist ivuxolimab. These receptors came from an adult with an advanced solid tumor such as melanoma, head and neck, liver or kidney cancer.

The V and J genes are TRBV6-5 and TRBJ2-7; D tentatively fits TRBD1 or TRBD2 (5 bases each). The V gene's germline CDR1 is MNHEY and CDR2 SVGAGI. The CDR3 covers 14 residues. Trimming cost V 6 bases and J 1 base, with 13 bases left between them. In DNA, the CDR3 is TGTGCCAGCAGCCCGACAGAGGGATCCTACGAGCAGTACTTC. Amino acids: CASSPTEGSYEQYF.

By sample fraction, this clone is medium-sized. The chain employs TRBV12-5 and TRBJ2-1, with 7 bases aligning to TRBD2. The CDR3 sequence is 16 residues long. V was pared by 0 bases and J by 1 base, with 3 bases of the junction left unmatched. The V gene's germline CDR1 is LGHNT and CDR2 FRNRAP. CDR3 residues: CASGLVPAGSYNEQFF. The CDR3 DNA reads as TGTGCTAGTGGTTTGGTCCCAGCGGGATCCTACAATGAGCAGTTCTTC.

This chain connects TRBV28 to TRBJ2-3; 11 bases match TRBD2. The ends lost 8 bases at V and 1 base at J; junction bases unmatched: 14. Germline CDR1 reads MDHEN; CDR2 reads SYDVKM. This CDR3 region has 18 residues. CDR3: CASHTRLGLAAGTDTQYF. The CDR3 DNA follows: TGTGCCAGCCATACTAGACTGGGACTAGCGGCGGGCACAGATACGCAGTATTTT.

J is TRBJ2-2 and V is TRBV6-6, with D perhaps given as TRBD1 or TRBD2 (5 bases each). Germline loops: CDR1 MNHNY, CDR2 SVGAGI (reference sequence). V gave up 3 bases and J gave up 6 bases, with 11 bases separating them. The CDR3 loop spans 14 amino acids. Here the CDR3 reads CASSYIGGAGELFF. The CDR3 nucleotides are TGTGCCAGCAGTTATATTGGGGGAGCCGGGGAGCTGTTTTTT.

CDR3 loop: CASSPGLHYNEQFF. The CDR3 nucleotides read TGTGCCAGCAGCCCAGGGCTACATTACAATGAGCAGTTCTTC. The chain couples TRBV5-8 to TRBJ2-1, with D maybe TRBD1 (5 bases). There are 14 residues in the CDR3. Looked up from germline, CDR1 is SGHTS and CDR2 is YDEGEE. V gave up 4 bases and J gave up 4 bases, with 12 bases separating them. Full variable domain (outside the CDR3, taken from reference TRBV5-8 and TRBJ2-1): EAGVTQSPTHLIKTRGQQATLRCSPISGHTSVYWYQQALGLGLQFLLWYDEGEERNRGNFPPRFSGRQFPNYSSELNVNALELEDSALYLCASSPGLHYNEQFFGPGTRLTVL.

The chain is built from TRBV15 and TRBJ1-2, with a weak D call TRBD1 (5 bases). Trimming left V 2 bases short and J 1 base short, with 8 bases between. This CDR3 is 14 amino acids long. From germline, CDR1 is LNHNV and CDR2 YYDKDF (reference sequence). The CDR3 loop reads CATSRMGLNYGYTF. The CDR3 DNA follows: TGTGCCACCAGCAGAATGGGGCTTAACTATGGCTACACCTTC.

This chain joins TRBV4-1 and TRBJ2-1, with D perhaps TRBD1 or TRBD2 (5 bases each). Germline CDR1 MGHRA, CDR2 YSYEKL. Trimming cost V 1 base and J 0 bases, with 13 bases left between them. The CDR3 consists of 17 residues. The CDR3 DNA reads TGCGCCAGCAGCCAAGGCGTCGGGGCGAGCTCCTACAATGAGCAGTTCTTC. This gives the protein CASSQGVGASSYNEQFF.

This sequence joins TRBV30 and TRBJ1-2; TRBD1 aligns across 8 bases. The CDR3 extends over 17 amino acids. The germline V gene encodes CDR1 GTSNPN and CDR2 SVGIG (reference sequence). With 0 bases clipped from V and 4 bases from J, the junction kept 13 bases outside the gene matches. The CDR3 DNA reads TGTGCCTGGAGTGTGATCGGTGGAGGACAGGGACTCTATGGCTACACCTTC. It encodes CAWSVIGGGQGLYGYTF.

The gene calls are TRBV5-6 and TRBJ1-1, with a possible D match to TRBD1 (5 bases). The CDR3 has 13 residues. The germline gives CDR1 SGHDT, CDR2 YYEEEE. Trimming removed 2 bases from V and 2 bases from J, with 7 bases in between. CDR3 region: CASSFQGNTEAFF. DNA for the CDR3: TGTGCCAGCAGCTTTCAGGGAAACACTGAAGCTTTCTTT. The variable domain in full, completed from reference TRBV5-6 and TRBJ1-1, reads DAGVTQSPTHLIKTRGQQVTLRCSPKSGHDTVSWYQQALGQGPQFIFQYYEEEERQRGNFPDRFSGHQFPNYSSELNVNALLLGDSALYLCASSFQGNTEAFFGQGTRLTVV.

The CDR3 loop reads CASSFPGLAGDNEQFF. The CDR3 region has the DNA TGTGCCAGCAGCTTTCCGGGACTAGCGGGAGACAATGAGCAGTTCTTC. This chain connects TRBV7-9 to TRBJ2-1, with TRBD2 matching 14 bases. V lost 3 bases to trimming and J lost 5 bases; unmatched junction nucleotides: 3. CDR1 is SEHNR and CDR2 is FQNEAQ in the germline V gene (reference sequence). The CDR3 is made up of 16 amino acids.

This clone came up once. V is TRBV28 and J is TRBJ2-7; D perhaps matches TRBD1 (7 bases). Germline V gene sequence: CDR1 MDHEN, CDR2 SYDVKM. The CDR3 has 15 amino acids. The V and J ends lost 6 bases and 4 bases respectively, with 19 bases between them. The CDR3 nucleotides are TGTGCCAGCAGCCTGGGGCAGGGGGGTTGGTACGAGCAGTACTTC. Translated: CASSLGQGGWYEQYF.

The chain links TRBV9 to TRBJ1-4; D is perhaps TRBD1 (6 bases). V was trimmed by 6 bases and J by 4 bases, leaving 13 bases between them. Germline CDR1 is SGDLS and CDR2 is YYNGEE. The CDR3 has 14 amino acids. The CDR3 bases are TGTGCCAGCAATCGGGGGGCCGATAATGAAAAACTGTTTTTT. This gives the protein CASNRGADNEKLFF. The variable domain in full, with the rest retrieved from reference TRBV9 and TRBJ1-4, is DSGVTQTPKHLITATGQRVTLRCSPRSGDLSVYWYQQSLDQGLQFLIQYYNGEERAKGNILERFSAQQFPDLHSELNLSSLELGDSALYFCASNRGADNEKLFFGSGTQLSVL.

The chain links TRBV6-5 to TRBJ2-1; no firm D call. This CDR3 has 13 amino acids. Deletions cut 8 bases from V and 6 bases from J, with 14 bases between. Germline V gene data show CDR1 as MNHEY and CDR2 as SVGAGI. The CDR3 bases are TGTGCCAGCCAAATAGCTCTCAGCAATGAGCAGTTCTTC. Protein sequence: CASQIALSNEQFF.

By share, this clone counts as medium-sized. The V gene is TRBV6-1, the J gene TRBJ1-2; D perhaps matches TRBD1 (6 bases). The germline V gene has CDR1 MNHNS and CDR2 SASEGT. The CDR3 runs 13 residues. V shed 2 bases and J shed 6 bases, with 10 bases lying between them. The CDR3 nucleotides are TGTGCCAGCAGTGAATGGGGGGCGGATGGCTACACCTTC. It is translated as CASSEWGADGYTF.

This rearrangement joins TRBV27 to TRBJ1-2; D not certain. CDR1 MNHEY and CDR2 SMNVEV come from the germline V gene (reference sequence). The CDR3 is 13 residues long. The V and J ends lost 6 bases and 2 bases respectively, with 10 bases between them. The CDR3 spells CASRAGLNYGYTF. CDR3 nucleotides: TGTGCCAGCAGAGCAGGACTGAACTATGGCTACACCTTC.